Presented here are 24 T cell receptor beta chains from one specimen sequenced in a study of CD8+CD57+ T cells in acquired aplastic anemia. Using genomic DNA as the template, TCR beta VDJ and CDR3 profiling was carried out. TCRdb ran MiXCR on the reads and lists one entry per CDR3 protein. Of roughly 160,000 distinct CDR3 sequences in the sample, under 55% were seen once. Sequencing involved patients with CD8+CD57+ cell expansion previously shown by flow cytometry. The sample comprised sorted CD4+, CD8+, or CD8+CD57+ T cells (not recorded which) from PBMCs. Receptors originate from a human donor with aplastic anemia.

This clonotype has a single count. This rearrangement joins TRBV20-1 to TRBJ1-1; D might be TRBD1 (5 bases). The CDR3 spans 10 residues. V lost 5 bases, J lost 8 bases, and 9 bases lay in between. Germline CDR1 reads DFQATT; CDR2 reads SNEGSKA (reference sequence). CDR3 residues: CSAGGAEAFF. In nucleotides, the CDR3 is TGCAGTGCTGGAGGGGCCGAAGCTTTCTTT.

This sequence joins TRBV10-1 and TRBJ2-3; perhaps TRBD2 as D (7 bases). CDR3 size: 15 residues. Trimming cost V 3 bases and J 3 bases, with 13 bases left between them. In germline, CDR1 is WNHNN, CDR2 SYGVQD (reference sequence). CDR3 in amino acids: CASSDGGAGTDTQYF. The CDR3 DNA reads TGCGCCAGCAGTGATGGGGGGGCAGGAACAGATACGCAGTATTTT.

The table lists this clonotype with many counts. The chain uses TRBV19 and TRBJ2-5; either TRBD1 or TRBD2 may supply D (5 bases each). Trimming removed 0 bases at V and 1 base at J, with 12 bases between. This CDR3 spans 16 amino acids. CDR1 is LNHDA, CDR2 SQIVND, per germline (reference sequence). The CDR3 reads CASSIDRYGGQETQYF. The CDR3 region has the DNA TGTGCCAGTAGTATAGATCGCTATGGGGGCCAAGAGACCCAGTACTTC. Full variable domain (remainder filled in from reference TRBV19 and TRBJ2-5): DGGITQSPKYLFRKEGQNVTLSCEQNLNHDAMYWYRQDPGQGLRLIYYSQIVNDFQKGDIAEGYSVSREKKESFPLTVTSAQKNPTAFYLCASSIDRYGGQETQYFGPGTRLLVL.

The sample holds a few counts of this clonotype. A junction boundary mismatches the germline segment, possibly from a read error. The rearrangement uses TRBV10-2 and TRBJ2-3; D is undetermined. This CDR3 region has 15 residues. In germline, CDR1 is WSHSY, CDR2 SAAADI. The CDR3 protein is CASSDDPSSTDTQYF. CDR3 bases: TGTGCCAGCAGTGATGATCCTTCTAGCACAGATACGCAGTATTTT.

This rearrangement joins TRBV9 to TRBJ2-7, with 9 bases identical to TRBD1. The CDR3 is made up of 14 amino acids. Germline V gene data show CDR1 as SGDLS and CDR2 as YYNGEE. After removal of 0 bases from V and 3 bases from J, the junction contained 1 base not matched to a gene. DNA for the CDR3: TGTGCCAGCAGCGTAGTGGACAGGGGCTACGAGCAGTACTTC. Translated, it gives CASSVVDRGYEQYF.

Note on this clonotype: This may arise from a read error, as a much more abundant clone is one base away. The CDR3 nucleotides read TGTGCCAGCAGCTCGACCCCTCAGGGGATGAATGAGCAGTTCTTC. Protein product: CASSSTPQGMNEQFF. This rearrangement joins TRBV5-6 to TRBJ2-1; the D gene is possibly TRBD1 (6 bases). From germline, CDR1 is SGHDT and CDR2 YYEEEE. V dropped 3 bases and J dropped 7 bases, with 17 bases sitting between them. CDR3 length: 15 residues. Combining the CDR3 with reference TRBV5-6 and TRBJ2-1 gives the whole variable domain DAGVTQSPTHLIKTRGQQVTLRCSPKSGHDTVSWYQQALGQGPQFIFQYYEEEERQRGNFPDRFSGHQFPNYSSELNVNALLLGDSALYLCASSSTPQGMNEQFFGPGTRLTVL.

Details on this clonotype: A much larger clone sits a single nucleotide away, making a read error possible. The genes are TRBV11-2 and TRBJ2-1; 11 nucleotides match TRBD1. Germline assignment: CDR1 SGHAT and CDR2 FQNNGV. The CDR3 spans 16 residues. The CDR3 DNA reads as TGTGCCGGCAGCCCGCGGGACAGGGGGTCCTACAATGAGCAGTTCTTC. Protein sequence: CAGSPRDRGSYNEQFF.

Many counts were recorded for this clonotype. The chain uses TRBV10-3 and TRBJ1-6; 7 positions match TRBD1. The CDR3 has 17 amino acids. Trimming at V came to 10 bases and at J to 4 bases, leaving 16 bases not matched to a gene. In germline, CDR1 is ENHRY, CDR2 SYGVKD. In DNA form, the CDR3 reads TGTGCCACCCGTACCTCGGGACAGCCTGATTATAATTCACCCCTCCACTTT. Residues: CATRTSGQPDYNSPLHF.

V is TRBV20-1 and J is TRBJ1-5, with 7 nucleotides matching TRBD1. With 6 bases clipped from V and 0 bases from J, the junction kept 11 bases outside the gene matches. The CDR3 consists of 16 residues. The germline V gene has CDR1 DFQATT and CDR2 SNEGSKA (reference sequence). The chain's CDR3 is CSARTGKWDSNQPQHF. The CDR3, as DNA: TGCAGTGCAAGGACAGGTAAATGGGATAGCAATCAGCCCCAGCATTTT.

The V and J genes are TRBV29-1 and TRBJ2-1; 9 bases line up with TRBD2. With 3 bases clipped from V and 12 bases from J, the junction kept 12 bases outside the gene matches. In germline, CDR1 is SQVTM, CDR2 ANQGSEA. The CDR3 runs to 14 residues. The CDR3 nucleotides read TGCAGCGTTGAGGCGGGAGGGCTCCGAGGCGCGCAGTTCTTC. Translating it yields CSVEAGGLRGAQFF.

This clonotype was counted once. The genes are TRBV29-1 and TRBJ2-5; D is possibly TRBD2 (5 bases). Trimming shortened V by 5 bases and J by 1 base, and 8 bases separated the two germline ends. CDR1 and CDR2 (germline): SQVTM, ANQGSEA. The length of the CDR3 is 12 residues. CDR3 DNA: TGCAGCGTTCGCCGGGGCCAAGAGACCCAGTACTTC. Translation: CSVRRGQETQYF.

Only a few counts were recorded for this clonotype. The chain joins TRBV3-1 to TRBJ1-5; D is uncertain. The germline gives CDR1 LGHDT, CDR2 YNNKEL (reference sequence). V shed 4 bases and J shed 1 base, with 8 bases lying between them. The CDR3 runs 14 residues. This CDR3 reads CASSLYVSNQPQHF. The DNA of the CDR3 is TGTGCCAGCAGCCTTTATGTAAGCAATCAGCCCCAGCATTTT.

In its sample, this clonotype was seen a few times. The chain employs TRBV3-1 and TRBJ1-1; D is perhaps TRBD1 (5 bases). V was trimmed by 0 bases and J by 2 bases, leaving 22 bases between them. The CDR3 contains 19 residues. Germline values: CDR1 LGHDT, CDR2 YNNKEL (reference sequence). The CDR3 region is CASSQEGSGRRRGNTEAFF. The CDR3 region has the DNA TGTGCCAGCAGCCAAGAAGGGTCTGGTCGTCGGAGGGGCAACACTGAAGCTTTCTTT.

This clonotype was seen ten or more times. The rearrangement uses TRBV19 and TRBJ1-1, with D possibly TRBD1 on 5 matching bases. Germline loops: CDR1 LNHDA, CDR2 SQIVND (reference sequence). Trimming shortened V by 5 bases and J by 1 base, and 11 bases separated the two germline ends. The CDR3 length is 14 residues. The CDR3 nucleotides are TGTGCCAGTAGTCGGGACGCCTCGAACACTGAAGCTTTCTTT. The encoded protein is CASSRDASNTEAFF.

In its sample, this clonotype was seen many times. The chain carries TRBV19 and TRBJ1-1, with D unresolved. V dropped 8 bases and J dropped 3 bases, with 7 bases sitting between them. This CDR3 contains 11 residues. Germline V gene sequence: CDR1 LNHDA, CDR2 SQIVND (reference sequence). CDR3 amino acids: CASRHYTEAFF. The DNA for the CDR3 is TGTGCCAGTCGCCACTACACTGAAGCTTTCTTT.

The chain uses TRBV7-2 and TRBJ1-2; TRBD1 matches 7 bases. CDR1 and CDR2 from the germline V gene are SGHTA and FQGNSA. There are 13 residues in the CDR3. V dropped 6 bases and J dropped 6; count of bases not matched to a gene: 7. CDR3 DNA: TGTGCCAGCAGTTCAGGGACAGTCGATGGCTACACCTTC. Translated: CASSSGTVDGYTF.

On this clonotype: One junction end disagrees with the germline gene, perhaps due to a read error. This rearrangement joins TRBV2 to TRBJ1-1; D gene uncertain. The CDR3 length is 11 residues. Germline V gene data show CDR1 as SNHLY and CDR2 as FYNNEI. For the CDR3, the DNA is TGTGCCAGCAGGTACTACACTGAAGCTTCCTTT. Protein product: CASRYYTEASF. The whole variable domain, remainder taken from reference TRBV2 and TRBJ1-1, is EPEVTQTPSHQVTQMGQEVILRCVPISNHLYFYWYRQILGQKVEFLVSFYNNEISEKSEIFDDQFSVERPDGSNFTLKIRSTKLEDSAMYFCASRYYTEASFGQGTRLTVV.

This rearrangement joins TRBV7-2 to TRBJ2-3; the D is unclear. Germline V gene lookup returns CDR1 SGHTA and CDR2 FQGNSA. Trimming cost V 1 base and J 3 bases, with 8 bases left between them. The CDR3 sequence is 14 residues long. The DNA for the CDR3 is TGTGCCAGCAGCTTAGTGAGGCCTACAGATACGCAGTATTTT. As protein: CASSLVRPTDTQYF.

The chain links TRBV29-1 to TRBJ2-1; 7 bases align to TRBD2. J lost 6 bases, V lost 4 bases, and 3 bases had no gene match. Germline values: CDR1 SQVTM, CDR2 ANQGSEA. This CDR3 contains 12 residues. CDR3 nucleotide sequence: TGCAGCGTTGGGGGGGGACTCAATGAGCAGTTCTTC. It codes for CSVGGGLNEQFF.

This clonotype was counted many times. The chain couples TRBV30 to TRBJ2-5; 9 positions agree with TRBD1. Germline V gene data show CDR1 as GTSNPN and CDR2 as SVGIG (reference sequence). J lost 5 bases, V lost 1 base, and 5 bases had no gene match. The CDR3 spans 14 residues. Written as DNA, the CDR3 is TGTGCCTGGAGTGACGGGGACAGGGAGGAGACCCAGTACTTC. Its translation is CAWSDGDREETQYF.

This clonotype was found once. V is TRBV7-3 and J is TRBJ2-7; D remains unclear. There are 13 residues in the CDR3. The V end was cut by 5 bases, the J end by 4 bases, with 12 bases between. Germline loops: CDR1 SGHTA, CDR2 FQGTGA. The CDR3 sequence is CASSLTDGYEQYF. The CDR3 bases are TGTGCCAGCAGCCTCACGGACGGGTACGAGCAGTACTTC.

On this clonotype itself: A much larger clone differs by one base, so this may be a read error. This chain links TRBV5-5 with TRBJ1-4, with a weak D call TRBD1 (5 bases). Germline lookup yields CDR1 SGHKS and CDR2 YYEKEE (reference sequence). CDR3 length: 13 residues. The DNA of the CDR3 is TGTGCCTGCAGCTTGGAGGGGATCGGAAAACTGTTTTTT. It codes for CACSLEGIGKLFF.

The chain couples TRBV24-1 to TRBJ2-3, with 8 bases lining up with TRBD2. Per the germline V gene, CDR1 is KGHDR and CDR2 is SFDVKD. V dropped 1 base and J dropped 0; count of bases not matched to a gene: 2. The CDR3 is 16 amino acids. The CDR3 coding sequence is TGTGCCACCAGTGATTTTAGCGGGACTAGCACAGATACGCAGTATTTT. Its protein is CATSDFSGTSTDTQYF.

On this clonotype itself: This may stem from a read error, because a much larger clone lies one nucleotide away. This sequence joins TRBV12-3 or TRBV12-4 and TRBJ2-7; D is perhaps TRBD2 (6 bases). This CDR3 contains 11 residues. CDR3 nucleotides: TGTGCCAGCAGTATAAGACGGGAGATGGTCTTC. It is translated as CASSIRREMVF.